This T cell receptor (beta chain) came from a study of blood T cells in healthy people across ages. Through a sample-barcoded 5' primer and a J-beta primer mix, a second PCR was run for roughly 6 to 12 cycles. TCRdb reanalysed the 5' RACE reads using MiXCR and keeps one entry per CDR3 protein. The table lists about 800,000 distinct CDR3 sequences, 55% to 75% of them singletons. Each sample yielded at least 6 million isolated PBMCs. Study conclusions and caveats: Estimated diversity across one million T cells was deemed an underestimate. Researchers report that TCR beta diversity correlated strongly with naive T cell percentage. Versus aged donors, long-lived donors had higher diversity and more naive CD4+ cells.

CDR3 size: 15 residues. From germline, CDR1 is MNHEY and CDR2 SMNVEV (reference sequence). Trimming took 6 bases from V and 4 from J, leaving 19 bases between them. Worth noting for this clonotype: Its specificity is not known.

V usage is TRBV27 and J usage is TRBJ2-7, with D perhaps TRBD1 or TRBD2 (7 bases each). This TCR derives from a man in his thirties or forties in good health. The sequenced sample was blood. CDR3 sequence: CASREGASGPYEQYF. Here the CDR3 DNA reads TGTGCCAGCAGGGAGGGGGCTAGCGGACCATACGAGCAGTACTTC.